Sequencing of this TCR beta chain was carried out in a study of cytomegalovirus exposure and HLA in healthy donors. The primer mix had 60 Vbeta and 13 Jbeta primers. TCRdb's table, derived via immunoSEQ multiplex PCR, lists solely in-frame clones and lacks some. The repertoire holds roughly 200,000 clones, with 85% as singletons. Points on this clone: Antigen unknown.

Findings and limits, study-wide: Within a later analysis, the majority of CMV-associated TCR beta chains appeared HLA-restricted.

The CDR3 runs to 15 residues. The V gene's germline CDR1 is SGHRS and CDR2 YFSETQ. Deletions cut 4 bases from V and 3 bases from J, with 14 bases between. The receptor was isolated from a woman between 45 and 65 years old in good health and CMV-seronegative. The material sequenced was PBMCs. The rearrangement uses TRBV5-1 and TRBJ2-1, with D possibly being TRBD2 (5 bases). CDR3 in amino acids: CASSRSGLGYNEQFF. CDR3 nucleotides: TGCGCCAGCAGCCGGTCGGGGTTGGGCTACAATGAGCAGTTCTTC.